The 26 T cell receptor beta chains listed next were all sequenced from one sample in a study of identical twins. MiXCR, applied by TCRdb to the 5' RACE reads, yields one record per CDR3 protein. The sample shows roughly 720,000 distinct CDR3 sequences, over 15% of them seen only once. These data were likewise used in another study, on T cells expressing NK-cell markers.

The material sequenced was PBMCs. These receptors all stem from a woman under 30 in good health.

The chain joins TRBV6-5 to TRBJ1-2; D might be TRBD1 (6 bases). Germline values: CDR1 MNHEY, CDR2 SVGAGI. This CDR3 comprises 15 residues. Trimming removed 0 bases at V and 7 bases at J, with 15 bases between. The CDR3 is CASSYSGMQGSGYTF. The CDR3 DNA is TGTGCCAGCAGTTACTCGGGTATGCAGGGGAGTGGCTACACCTTC.

V gene TRBV30 combines with J gene TRBJ2-4; D possibly corresponds to TRBD1 (6 bases). The germline CDR1 and CDR2 sequences are GTSNPN and SVGIG (reference sequence). The CDR3 runs to 12 residues. Trimming cost V 0 bases and J 6 bases, with 6 bases left between them. CDR3 DNA: TGTGCCTGGAGTGTACAGGGAAACATTCAGTACTTC. It encodes CAWSVQGNIQYF.

CDR3 residues: CSARWPARIQDTQYF. The CDR3 DNA follows: TGCAGTGCTAGGTGGCCAGCTAGGATCCAAGATACGCAGTATTTT. V gene TRBV20-1 combines with J gene TRBJ2-3; the D is unclear. The CDR3 totals 15 residues. CDR1 and CDR2 from the germline V gene are DFQATT and SNEGSKA (reference sequence). Trimming pared 3 bases from V and 5 bases from J, leaving 18 bases between.

This clonotype has just a few counts. The rearrangement links TRBV6-1 to TRBJ2-1, with TRBD1 matching 7 bases. Germline values: CDR1 MNHNS, CDR2 SASEGT. V shed 5 bases and J 5 bases; nucleotides not matched to a gene: 15. This CDR3 comprises 17 residues. The CDR3 sequence: CASSLGQTFMNDNEQFF. In nucleotides, the CDR3 is TGTGCCAGCAGTCTGGGACAGACATTTATGAATGACAATGAGCAGTTCTTC.

CDR3 region: CASSEGRGTVNEQFF. The CDR3, as DNA: TGTGCCAGCAGCGAGGGGCGGGGGACAGTTAATGAGCAGTTCTTC. J is TRBJ2-1 and V is TRBV7-2; possibly TRBD1 or TRBD2 for D (7 bases each). Germline V CDR1 and CDR2: SGHTA, FQGNSA. This CDR3 has 15 amino acids. Trimming removed 5 bases at V and 7 bases at J, with 18 bases between.

J is TRBJ2-1 and V is TRBV20-1; 10 nucleotides align to TRBD1. J gave up 6 bases and V 3 bases, and 5 bases lay outside the gene matches. There are 14 residues in the CDR3. Germline V lookup: CDR1 DFQATT, CDR2 SNEGSKA (reference sequence). The CDR3 sequence: CSARPGQGRNEQFF. In nucleotides, the CDR3 is TGCAGTGCTAGGCCGGGACAGGGGCGCAATGAGCAGTTCTTC.

At least ten counts were recorded for this clonotype. This sequence joins TRBV20-1 and TRBJ1-1, with TRBD1 matching over 12 bases. The CDR3 contains 14 residues. Germline CDR1 DFQATT, CDR2 SNEGSKA (reference sequence). V dropped 6 bases and J dropped 10; count of bases not matched to a gene: 12. As DNA, the CDR3 is TGCAGTGCCCTCGCGTGGGACAGGGGGCGCGTAGCTTTCTTT. Amino acid sequence: CSALAWDRGRVAFF.

This clonotype was seen a few times. The chain couples TRBV10-1 to TRBJ1-5; D is unclear. Germline assignment: CDR1 WNHNN and CDR2 SYGVQD (reference sequence). The CDR3 is 15 amino acids. Trimming left V 0 bases short and J 5 bases short, with 11 bases between. The CDR3 region has the DNA TGCGCCAGCAGTGAGTCGTTGGGTAGGGATCAGCCCCAGCATTTT. The encoded protein is CASSESLGRDQPQHF.

In this sample, this clonotype turned up a few times. The V call is TRBV6-5, the J call TRBJ1-2, with TRBD1 matching over 8 bases. CDR1 MNHEY and CDR2 SVGAGI come from the germline V gene. J was trimmed by 0 bases and V by 0 bases; bases with no gene match: 3. The length of the CDR3 is 16 residues. CDR3 residues: CASSYSGTGTNYGYTF. CDR3 bases: TGTGCCAGCAGTTACTCCGGGACAGGCACTAACTATGGCTACACCTTC.

The chain combines TRBV6-2 or TRBV6-3 with TRBJ2-1; TRBD1 might be the D (6 bases). The CDR3 sequence is 12 residues long. V was clipped by 4 bases and J by 11 bases, with 12 bases between them. Germline-derived CDR1 and CDR2 are MNHEY and SVGEGT. The CDR3 sequence is CASSSYRVKQFF. The CDR3 DNA reads as TGTGCCAGCAGTTCCTACAGGGTTAAGCAGTTCTTC.

This clonotype was detected only a few times. The rearrangement joins TRBV6-1 to TRBJ2-1; the D is unclear. The germline CDR1 and CDR2 sequences are MNHNS and SASEGT. The CDR3 totals 16 residues. The V and J ends lost 10 bases and 0 bases respectively, with 19 bases between them. CDR3 coding DNA: TGTGCCACGCGATCCCTCGATTCCATCTCCTACAATGAGCAGTTCTTC. Its translation: CATRSLDSISYNEQFF.

This clonotype was seen only a few times. The CDR3 nucleotides are TGTGCCAGCAGTTACCGCACGTCACTAGCGGCCTACAATGAGCAGTTCTTC. Its protein is CASSYRTSLAAYNEQFF. The chain combines TRBV6-5 with TRBJ2-1; 8 bases line up with TRBD2. Germline V CDR1 and CDR2: MNHEY, SVGAGI. The CDR3 runs 17 residues. Trimming took 2 bases from V and 2 from J; bases not matched to a gene: 8.

This clonotype was observed a handful of times. This chain uses TRBV7-9 with TRBJ2-1, with 11 bases fitting TRBD2. In germline, CDR1 is SEHNR, CDR2 FQNEAQ (reference sequence). The CDR3 totals 15 residues. J gave up 14 bases and V 3 bases, and 12 bases lay outside the gene matches. DNA for the CDR3: TGTGCCAGCAGCTTCAGGGGGACTAGCGGCGGGGGGGAGTTCTTC. Translated: CASSFRGTSGGGEFF.

This clonotype turned up a few times. This sequence joins TRBV12-3 or TRBV12-4 and TRBJ2-7, with 11 bases matching TRBD1. The CDR3 spans 13 residues. With 4 bases clipped from V and 6 bases from J, the junction kept 2 bases outside the gene matches. CDR3 amino acids: CASSWTGGLEQYF. DNA of the CDR3: TGTGCCAGCAGTTGGACAGGGGGCCTCGAGCAGTACTTC.

The J gene is TRBJ2-1, the V gene TRBV12-3 or TRBV12-4; 9 bases line up with TRBD2. The CDR3 sequence is 16 residues long. V gave up 3 bases and J gave up 3 bases; unmatched junction bases: 6. The CDR3: CASSLSGRTRYNEQFF. CDR3 in DNA: TGTGCCAGCAGTTTGAGCGGGAGGACCCGCTACAATGAGCAGTTCTTC.

There are a few counts of this clonotype. This rearrangement joins TRBV9 to TRBJ2-6; no reliable D call. The CDR3 covers 18 residues. V dropped 0 bases and J dropped 2 bases, with 15 bases sitting between them. The germline CDR1 and CDR2 sequences are SGDLS and YYNGEE. The CDR3 coding sequence is TGTGCCAGCAGCGTAGCCCTGGGCCACGGTGCTGGGGCCAACGTCCTGACTTTC. This codes for CASSVALGHGAGANVLTF.

The chain couples TRBV4-3 to TRBJ2-1; the match to TRBD1 covers 9 bases. The length of the CDR3 is 16 residues. The germline gives CDR1 LGHNA, CDR2 YSLEER. V lost 5 bases, J lost 5 bases, and 10 bases stayed unmatched. CDR3 amino acids: CASSSLGQGKNNEQFF. The CDR3 DNA is TGCGCCAGCAGCTCATTGGGACAGGGAAAAAACAATGAGCAGTTCTTC.

This chain joins TRBV5-1 and TRBJ2-7; a possible D gene is TRBD1 (5 bases). Trimming shortened V by 0 bases and J by 2 bases, and 12 bases separated the two germline ends. Germline V CDR1 and CDR2: SGHRS, YFSETQ. The CDR3 sequence is 15 residues long. The CDR3: CASSLGFGATYEQYF. CDR3 nucleotide sequence: TGCGCCAGCAGCTTGGGTTTTGGGGCAACCTACGAGCAGTACTTC.

The chain couples TRBV6-5 to TRBJ1-2; 9 bases align to TRBD1. The CDR3 length is 17 residues. The ends lost 0 bases at V and 1 base at J; junction bases unmatched: 6. Germline assignment: CDR1 MNHEY and CDR2 SVGAGI. CDR3 amino acids: CASSYSKTGGFNYGYTF. DNA of the CDR3: TGTGCCAGCAGTTACTCGAAGACAGGGGGATTTAACTATGGCTACACCTTC.

The chain carries TRBV10-1 and TRBJ2-7, with 8 bases matching TRBD2. Trimming cost V 2 bases and J 3 bases; bases outside gene matches: 6. The CDR3 totals 15 residues. CDR1 and CDR2 (germline): WNHNN, SYGVQD (reference sequence). The CDR3 DNA is TGCGCCAGCAGTGAGCAAGGACTAGCCTTCTACGAGCAGTACTTC. It specifies CASSEQGLAFYEQYF.

V is TRBV7-9 and J is TRBJ2-1; 9 bases are shared with TRBD1. V lost 6 bases to trimming and J lost 7 bases; unmatched junction nucleotides: 10. Looked up from germline, CDR1 is SEHNR and CDR2 is FQNEAQ (reference sequence). This CDR3 region has 15 residues. CDR3 DNA: TGTGCCAGCAGTTCCGGGACAGGGACGAGAAATGAGCAGTTCTTC. Amino acid sequence: CASSSGTGTRNEQFF.

This clonotype has only a few counts. This chain uses TRBV20-1 with TRBJ1-5; no firm D call. CDR1 is DFQATT, CDR2 SNEGSKA, per germline (reference sequence). Trimming stripped 1 base from V and 12 bases from J, with 10 bases between. The CDR3 is 11 residues long. Here the CDR3 reads CSARGARVQHF. The CDR3 nucleotides read TGCAGTGCTAGAGGGGCAAGGGTCCAGCATTTT.

Ten or more counts support this clonotype. The J gene is TRBJ1-3, the V gene TRBV12-3 or TRBV12-4, with a possible D match to TRBD1 (5 bases). V lost 5 bases to trimming and J lost 1 base, with 6 bases between them. This CDR3 has 13 amino acids. CDR3: CASSRGSGNTIYF. The CDR3 DNA sequence: TGTGCCAGCAGTCGGGGGTCTGGAAACACCATATATTTT.

The chain carries TRBV7-9 and TRBJ1-2, with 7 bases matching TRBD1. CDR1 is SEHNR and CDR2 is FQNEAQ in the germline V gene (reference sequence). Trimming cost V 5 bases and J 4 bases; bases outside gene matches: 7. There are 14 residues in the CDR3. As DNA, the CDR3 is TGTGCCAGCAGCCTTCCGGGACAGCCCTATGGCTACACCTTC. Its translation: CASSLPGQPYGYTF.

This clonotype turned up a few times. The V and J genes are TRBV20-1 and TRBJ2-3, with TRBD1 identical over 8 bases. Per the germline V gene, CDR1 is DFQATT and CDR2 is SNEGSKA (reference sequence). CDR3 length: 15 amino acids. The V gene end was trimmed by 3 bases and the J gene end by 5 bases; junction bases not matched to a gene: 10. This CDR3 is CSASHRGQEGDTQYF. CDR3 DNA sequence: TGCAGTGCTAGCCACCGGGGACAGGAGGGAGATACGCAGTATTTT.

The count of this clonotype is one. This chain connects TRBV6-1 to TRBJ2-1, with 11 positions matching TRBD2. CDR3 length: 18 residues. The J segment lost 0 bases and the V segment lost 2 bases, leaving 6 bases of the junction unmatched. Germline assignment: CDR1 MNHNS and CDR2 SASEGT. The CDR3 region has the DNA TGTGCCAGCAGTGAACTAGCGGGGGGAGGTGGCTCCTACAATGAGCAGTTCTTC. Protein sequence: CASSELAGGGGSYNEQFF.